This is a list of T cell receptor beta chains from one sample in a study of T cell repertoires in cytomegalovirus infection. TCRdb reprocessed the reads via MiXCR and lists one record per CDR3 protein. The table records more than 85,000 distinct CDR3 sequences, approximately 16% of them present only once. Source material: PBMCs. The receptors originated from a human donor in good health (CMV status not recorded). Some clones in this sample may be carry-over from other donors' samples. Each CDR3 is given with its conserved first and last residue. A D gene is named only where the DNA matches it firmly. A clone size is listed for some rows: how often the clone was seen (once, few, many), or a class if it is expanded.

j_gene: TRBJ2-5; v_gene: TRBV11-2; abundance: -; d_gene: TRBD2; CDR3aa: CASSLWGGETQYF; CDR3nt: TGTGCCAGCAGCTTATGGGGAGGGGAGACCCAGTACTTC
j_gene: TRBJ1-2; v_gene: TRBV20-1; abundance: few; d_gene: -; CDR3aa: CSARDLLGNHGYTF; CDR3nt: TGCAGTGCTAGAGATCTTTTAGGGAACCATGGCTACACCTTC
j_gene: TRBJ2-1; v_gene: TRBV5-1; abundance: few; d_gene: TRBD1; CDR3aa: CASAPQGTDEQFF; CDR3nt: TGCGCCAGCGCCCCCCAAGGGACAGACGAGCAGTTCTTC
j_gene: TRBJ2-1; v_gene: TRBV7-8; abundance: many; d_gene: -; CDR3aa: CASSLAGSTGNEQFF; CDR3nt: TGTGCCAGCAGCTTAGCCGGTTCCACAGGGAATGAGCAGTTCTTC
j_gene: TRBJ1-1; v_gene: TRBV29-1; abundance: few; d_gene: TRBD1; CDR3aa: CSGLQGTGAEAFF; CDR3nt: TGCAGCGGACTACAGGGGACGGGCGCTGAAGCTTTCTTT
j_gene: TRBJ1-4; v_gene: TRBV2; abundance: few; d_gene: TRBD1; CDR3aa: CASSGWTGKEKLFF; CDR3nt: TGTGCCAGCAGTGGATGGACAGGGAAGGAAAAACTGTTTTTT
j_gene: TRBJ2-3; v_gene: TRBV7-8; abundance: many; d_gene: -; CDR3aa: CASSLEKRGTDTQYF; CDR3nt: TGTGCCAGCAGCTTAGAAAAGCGGGGCACAGATACGCAGTATTTT
j_gene: TRBJ1-1; v_gene: TRBV20-1; abundance: few; d_gene: -; CDR3aa: CSAPLNGGTEAFF; CDR3nt: TGCAGTGCTCCTCTAAATGGAGGCACTGAAGCTTTCTTT
j_gene: TRBJ1-6; v_gene: TRBV20-1; abundance: many; d_gene: -; CDR3aa: CSARDKIFAGIEYSPLHF; CDR3nt: TGCAGTGCTAGAGATAAAATCTTTGCAGGGATCGAGTATTCACCCCTCCACTTT
j_gene: TRBJ1-2; v_gene: TRBV5-1; abundance: -; d_gene: TRBD1; CDR3aa: CASSLDTGGGGYTF; CDR3nt: TGCGCCAGCAGCTTGGATACAGGGGGCGGTGGCTACACCTTC
j_gene: TRBJ2-1; v_gene: TRBV30; abundance: few; d_gene: -; CDR3aa: CAWSESDEQFF; CDR3nt: TGTGCCTGGAGTGAGAGTGATGAGCAGTTCTTC
j_gene: TRBJ2-7; v_gene: TRBV28; abundance: few; d_gene: TRBD1; CDR3aa: CASSTTGSLSYEQYF; CDR3nt: TGTGCCAGCAGCACGACAGGGTCCCTCTCCTACGAGCAGTACTTC
j_gene: TRBJ1-1; v_gene: TRBV6-2/TRBV6-3; abundance: -; d_gene: TRBD1; CDR3aa: CASSPGQGLAEAFF; CDR3nt: TGTGCCAGCAGCCCGGGACAGGGGTTGGCTGAAGCTTTCTTT
j_gene: TRBJ2-5; v_gene: TRBV6-5; abundance: -; d_gene: -; CDR3aa: CASSLGGAPQYF; CDR3nt: TGTGCCAGCAGTCTAGGGGGGGCCCCCCAGTACTTC
j_gene: TRBJ1-1; v_gene: TRBV7-6; abundance: many; d_gene: TRBD1; CDR3aa: CASRGQLNTEAFF; CDR3nt: TGTGCCAGCCGGGGACAGCTGAACACTGAAGCTTTCTTT
j_gene: TRBJ1-5; v_gene: TRBV12-5; abundance: many; d_gene: -; CDR3aa: CASGLVRGEVSNQPQHF; CDR3nt: TGTGCTAGTGGTTTGGTACGGGGTGAAGTTAGCAATCAGCCCCAGCATTTT
j_gene: TRBJ2-1; v_gene: TRBV14; abundance: few; d_gene: TRBD2; CDR3aa: CASSRTSGALGEQFF; CDR3nt: TGTGCCAGCAGCCGAACTAGCGGGGCCTTGGGGGAGCAGTTCTTC
j_gene: TRBJ1-1; v_gene: TRBV7-8; abundance: many; d_gene: -; CDR3aa: CASSLVWGNTEAFF; CDR3nt: TGTGCCAGCAGCTTAGTTTGGGGGAACACTGAAGCTTTCTTT
j_gene: TRBJ1-5; v_gene: TRBV28; abundance: many; d_gene: TRBD1; CDR3aa: CASSISGQGAFQPQHF; CDR3nt: TGTGCCAGCAGTATCTCCGGACAGGGGGCTTTTCAGCCCCAGCATTTT
j_gene: TRBJ1-2; v_gene: TRBV6-1; abundance: many; d_gene: -; CDR3aa: CASSVSASDIAGYGYTF; CDR3nt: TGTGCCAGCAGTGTCTCGGCCTCAGACATAGCCGGCTATGGCTACACCTTC
j_gene: TRBJ2-1; v_gene: TRBV28; abundance: many; d_gene: TRBD2; CDR3aa: CASSLFGKRGGQDEQFF; CDR3nt: TGTGCCAGCAGTTTATTCGGGAAGCGGGGGGGCCAGGATGAGCAGTTCTTC
j_gene: TRBJ1-4; v_gene: TRBV7-9; abundance: many; d_gene: -; CDR3aa: CASSPARDGNEKLFF; CDR3nt: TGTGCCAGCAGCCCCGCCCGCGATGGGAATGAAAAACTGTTTTTT
j_gene: TRBJ1-2; v_gene: TRBV6-1; abundance: -; d_gene: TRBD1; CDR3aa: CASSPGTANYGYTF; CDR3nt: TGTGCCAGCAGCCCCGGGACAGCTAACTATGGCTACACCTTC
j_gene: TRBJ2-7; v_gene: TRBV28; abundance: -; d_gene: TRBD1; CDR3aa: CASTSGGSGYEQYF; CDR3nt: TGTGCCAGCACCTCAGGGGGATCGGGTTACGAGCAGTACTTC
j_gene: TRBJ2-5; v_gene: TRBV12-3/TRBV12-4; abundance: many; d_gene: -; CDR3aa: CASSPAGTRETQYF; CDR3nt: TGTGCCAGCAGCCCTGCGGGGACGCGGGAGACCCAGTACTTC
j_gene: TRBJ2-1; v_gene: TRBV7-2; abundance: many; d_gene: -; CDR3aa: CASSSGPKDEQFF; CDR3nt: TGTGCCAGCAGCTCCGGCCCCAAGGATGAGCAGTTCTTC
j_gene: TRBJ1-5; v_gene: TRBV12-3/TRBV12-4; abundance: many; d_gene: -; CDR3aa: CASSSSGEGQPQHF; CDR3nt: TGTGCCAGCAGTTCGTCGGGGGAGGGTCAGCCCCAGCATTTT
j_gene: TRBJ2-7; v_gene: TRBV5-6; abundance: -; d_gene: -; CDR3aa: CASSFSGLGDQYF; CDR3nt: TGTGCCAGCAGCTTCTCGGGTTTAGGAGATCAGTACTTC
j_gene: TRBJ1-2; v_gene: TRBV6-6; abundance: -; d_gene: -; CDR3aa: CASSEAGDYGYTF; CDR3nt: TGTGCCAGCAGTGAGGCTGGGGACTATGGCTACACCTTC
j_gene: TRBJ1-1; v_gene: TRBV7-3; abundance: -; d_gene: TRBD1; CDR3aa: CASSSSAGQGQAFF; CDR3nt: TGTGCCAGCAGCTCCTCAGCCGGACAGGGCCAAGCTTTCTTT
j_gene: TRBJ2-2; v_gene: TRBV2; abundance: few; d_gene: -; CDR3aa: CASEGWGNTGELFF; CDR3nt: TGTGCCAGCGAGGGGTGGGGGAACACCGGGGAGCTGTTTTTT
j_gene: TRBJ2-3; v_gene: TRBV28; abundance: few; d_gene: -; CDR3aa: CASTFGYRAGDTQYF; CDR3nt: TGTGCCAGCACCTTTGGGTACAGGGCCGGGGATACGCAGTATTTT
j_gene: TRBJ2-1; v_gene: TRBV5-1; abundance: -; d_gene: -; CDR3aa: CASSLAPLNEQFF; CDR3nt: TGCGCCAGCAGCTTGGCACCCCTCAATGAGCAGTTCTTC
j_gene: TRBJ2-7; v_gene: TRBV19; abundance: few; d_gene: -; CDR3aa: CASSIFAGDATYEQYF; CDR3nt: TGTGCCAGTAGTATTTTCGCAGGGGACGCCACCTACGAGCAGTACTTC
j_gene: TRBJ1-1; v_gene: TRBV6-6; abundance: -; d_gene: -; CDR3aa: CAGRLGGITEAFF; CDR3nt: TGTGCCGGCAGACTGGGGGGGATCACTGAAGCTTTCTTT
j_gene: TRBJ1-1; v_gene: TRBV28; abundance: few; d_gene: TRBD1; CDR3aa: CASSPHGTGGTEAFF; CDR3nt: TGTGCCAGCAGTCCTCATGGGACAGGGGGCACTGAAGCTTTCTTT
j_gene: TRBJ1-2; v_gene: TRBV18; abundance: -; d_gene: -; CDR3aa: CASSEAGIQSSGGYTF; CDR3nt: TGTGCCAGCTCGGAGGCGGGGATTCAGTCCTCGGGTGGCTACACCTTC
j_gene: TRBJ1-1; v_gene: TRBV30; abundance: -; d_gene: -; CDR3aa: CAWSVGSIGVNTEAFF; CDR3nt: TGTGCCTGGAGTGTAGGGTCGATCGGGGTGAACACTGAAGCTTTCTTT
j_gene: TRBJ2-5; v_gene: TRBV11-2; abundance: many; d_gene: -; CDR3aa: CASSPGAVQETQYF; CDR3nt: TGTGCCAGCAGCCCCGGGGCTGTTCAAGAGACCCAGTACTTC
j_gene: TRBJ2-5; v_gene: TRBV7-2; abundance: many; d_gene: -; CDR3aa: CASSLETGLTTQYF; CDR3nt: TGTGCCAGCAGCTTAGAGACAGGATTAACGACCCAGTACTTC
j_gene: TRBJ1-2; v_gene: TRBV6-6; abundance: -; d_gene: -; CDR3aa: CASGKGDNYGYTF; CDR3nt: TGTGCCAGCGGAAAGGGCGATAACTATGGCTACACCTTC
j_gene: TRBJ2-5; v_gene: TRBV29-1; abundance: -; d_gene: TRBD1; CDR3aa: CSVVRDREQETQYF; CDR3nt: TGCAGCGTCGTCCGGGACAGGGAACAAGAGACCCAGTACTTC
j_gene: TRBJ2-1; v_gene: TRBV6-2/TRBV6-3; abundance: few; d_gene: -; CDR3aa: CASSRGPSEQFF; CDR3nt: TGTGCCAGCAGCCGGGGGCCGTCTGAGCAGTTCTTC
j_gene: TRBJ1-2; v_gene: TRBV7-2; abundance: -; d_gene: -; CDR3aa: CASSMPGPHGYTF; CDR3nt: TGTGCCAGCAGTATGCCCGGGCCCCATGGCTACACCTTC
j_gene: TRBJ2-3; v_gene: TRBV20-1; abundance: -; d_gene: TRBD2; CDR3aa: CSALVGGGGRGDTQYF; CDR3nt: TGCAGTGCTTTGGTCGGCGGGGGGGGCCGTGGAGATACGCAGTATTTT
j_gene: TRBJ1-3; v_gene: TRBV11-2; abundance: many; d_gene: -; CDR3aa: CASSLVGAGPGNTIYF; CDR3nt: TGTGCCAGCAGCTTAGTAGGGGCAGGCCCTGGAAACACCATATATTTT
j_gene: TRBJ2-5; v_gene: TRBV7-2; abundance: few; d_gene: -; CDR3aa: CASSPSTRESETQYF; CDR3nt: TGTGCCAGCAGCCCATCCACGAGGGAGTCGGAGACCCAGTACTTC
j_gene: TRBJ2-7; v_gene: TRBV7-2; abundance: many; d_gene: TRBD2; CDR3aa: CASREAGGVYEQYF; CDR3nt: TGTGCCAGCAGAGAAGCGGGGGGCGTCTACGAGCAGTACTTC
j_gene: TRBJ2-4; v_gene: TRBV7-2; abundance: many; d_gene: TRBD1; CDR3aa: CASSSRTGPQIQYF; CDR3nt: TGTGCCAGCAGCTCCCGGACAGGGCCCCAGATTCAGTACTTC
j_gene: TRBJ2-1; v_gene: TRBV7-3; abundance: -; d_gene: -; CDR3aa: CASSRLALGEQFF; CDR3nt: TGTGCCAGCAGCCGCCTGGCCCTGGGTGAGCAGTTCTTC
j_gene: TRBJ2-7; v_gene: TRBV24-1; abundance: few; d_gene: TRBD1; CDR3aa: CATSQHRDSYYEQYF; CDR3nt: TGTGCCACCAGTCAGCACCGGGACAGTTATTACGAGCAGTACTTC
j_gene: TRBJ1-1; v_gene: TRBV7-8; abundance: many; d_gene: -; CDR3aa: CASRRGPGAEAFF; CDR3nt: TGTGCCAGCCGGCGGGGCCCTGGGGCTGAAGCTTTCTTT
j_gene: TRBJ1-3; v_gene: TRBV4-2; abundance: -; d_gene: -; CDR3aa: CASSASMGNTIYF; CDR3nt: TGTGCCAGCAGTGCCTCGATGGGAAACACCATATATTTT
j_gene: TRBJ1-1; v_gene: TRBV28; abundance: many; d_gene: TRBD1; CDR3aa: CASSSGQGDTEAFF; CDR3nt: TGTGCCAGCAGCTCGGGACAGGGAGACACTGAAGCTTTCTTT